This TCR beta chain was retrieved from a study of identical twins. TCRdb redid the calling of the 5' RACE reads with MiXCR, one entry per CDR3 protein. The sample lists about 220,000 distinct CDR3 sequences, approximately 8.3% seen once, with less than 2% in the top ten. V was cut by 4 bases and J by 5 bases, with 12 bases left in between. The CDR3 runs to 14 residues. Germline V CDR1 and CDR2: SGHKS, YYEKEE (reference sequence). In addition, the sample was reused for a study of yellow fever vaccine responses in identical twins.

Sequencing used memory (CD45RO+) T cells sorted from blood. This receptor was obtained from a young woman in good health. V and J are TRBV5-5 and TRBJ2-2; D is ambiguous. Here the CDR3 reads CASSNRAITGELFF. In DNA, the CDR3 is TGTGCCAGCAGCAACCGGGCCATTACCGGGGAGCTGTTTTTT.